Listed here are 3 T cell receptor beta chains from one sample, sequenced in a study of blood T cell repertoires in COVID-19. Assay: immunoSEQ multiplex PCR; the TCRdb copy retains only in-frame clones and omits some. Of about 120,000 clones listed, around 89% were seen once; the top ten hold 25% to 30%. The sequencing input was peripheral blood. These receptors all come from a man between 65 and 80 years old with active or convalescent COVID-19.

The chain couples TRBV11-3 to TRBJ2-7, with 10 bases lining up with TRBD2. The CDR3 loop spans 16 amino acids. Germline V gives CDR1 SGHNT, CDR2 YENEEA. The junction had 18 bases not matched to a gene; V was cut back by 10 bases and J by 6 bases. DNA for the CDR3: TGTGCCATCCTACAACTAGCGGGGCACATACCCTGCGAGCAGTACTTC. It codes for CAILQLAGHIPCEQYF.

The CDR3 protein is CSVRRQTHTEAFF. The CDR3 region has the DNA TGCAGCGTTAGACGACAGACTCACACTGAAGCTTTCTTT. The V and J genes are TRBV29-1 and TRBJ1-1, with a tentative D call TRBD1 (5 bases). CDR1 is SQVTM and CDR2 is ANQGSEA in the germline V gene. V lost 5 bases and J lost 3, with 13 bases in between. This CDR3 contains 13 residues.

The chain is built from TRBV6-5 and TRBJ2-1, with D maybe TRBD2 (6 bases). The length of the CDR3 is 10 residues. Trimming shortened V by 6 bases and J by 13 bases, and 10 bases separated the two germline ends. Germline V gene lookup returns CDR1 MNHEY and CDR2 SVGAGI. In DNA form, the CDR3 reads TGTGCCAGCAGGGACTACAACCAGTTCTTC. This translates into CASRDYNQFF.